The table lists the clone carrying this T cell receptor (beta chain) with a count of one. Method: immunoSEQ multiplex PCR; TCRdb's copy keeps in-frame clones and lacks some. The sample consists of approximately 62,000 clones, about 90% of them appearing once. The entry originates in a study of blood T cell repertoires in COVID-19. The CDR3 sequence is 15 residues long. The germline V gene encodes CDR1 SGHTA and CDR2 FQGNSA. V was clipped by 0 bases and J by 6 bases, with 11 bases between them. This receptor was identified in a man in his sixties with acute or convalescent COVID-19. The J gene is TRBJ2-2, the V gene TRBV7-2, with D perhaps TRBD2 (7 bases). Material for sequencing was peripheral blood. The CDR3 nucleotides read TGTGCCAGCAGCTTAGCGTACGGGGGGCCCGGGGAGCTGTTTTTT. Translated: CASSLAYGGPGELFF.